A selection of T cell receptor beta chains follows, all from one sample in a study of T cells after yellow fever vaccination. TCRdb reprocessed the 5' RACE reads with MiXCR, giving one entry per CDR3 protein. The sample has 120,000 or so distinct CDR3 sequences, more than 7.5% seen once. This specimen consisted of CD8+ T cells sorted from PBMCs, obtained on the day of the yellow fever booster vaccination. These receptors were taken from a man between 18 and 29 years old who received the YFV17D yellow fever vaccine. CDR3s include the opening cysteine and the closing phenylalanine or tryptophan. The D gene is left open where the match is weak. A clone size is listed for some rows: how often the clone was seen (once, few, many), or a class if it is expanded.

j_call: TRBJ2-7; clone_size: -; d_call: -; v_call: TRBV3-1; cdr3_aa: CASSQDSKGDYEQYF; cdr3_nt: TGTGCCAGCAGCCAAGATAGCAAGGGTGACTACGAGCAGTACTTC
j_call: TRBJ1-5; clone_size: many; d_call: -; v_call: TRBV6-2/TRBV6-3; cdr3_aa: CASSSTGGNQPQHF; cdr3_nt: TGTGCCAGCAGCTCGACAGGTGGGAATCAGCCCCAGCATTTT
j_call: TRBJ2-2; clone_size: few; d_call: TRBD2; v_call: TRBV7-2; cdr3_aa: CASSFETSSSNTGELFF; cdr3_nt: TGTGCCAGCAGCTTCGAGACTAGCTCATCGAACACCGGGGAGCTGTTTTTT
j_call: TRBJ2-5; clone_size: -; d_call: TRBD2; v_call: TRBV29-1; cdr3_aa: CSLGTSRQWAETQYF; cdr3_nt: TGCAGCCTTGGGACTAGCCGTCAATGGGCGGAGACCCAGTACTTC
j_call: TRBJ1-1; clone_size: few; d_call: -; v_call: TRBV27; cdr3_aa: CASRDNSNTEAFF; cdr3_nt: TGTGCCAGCCGTGACAACTCGAACACTGAAGCTTTCTTT
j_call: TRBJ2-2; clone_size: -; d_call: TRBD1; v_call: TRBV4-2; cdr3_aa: CASSHQGARGTGELFF; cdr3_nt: TGTGCCAGCAGCCACCAGGGGGCGCGGGGCACCGGGGAGCTGTTTTTT
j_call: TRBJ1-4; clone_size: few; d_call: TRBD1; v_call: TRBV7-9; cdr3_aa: CASSSDRGRGVLWDEKLFF; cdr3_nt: TGTGCCAGCAGCTCGGACAGGGGGCGCGGAGTATTGTGGGATGAAAAACTGTTTTTT
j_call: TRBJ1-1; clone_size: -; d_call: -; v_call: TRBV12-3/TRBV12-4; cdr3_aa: CASSLEGGWGITEAFF; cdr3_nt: TGTGCCAGCAGTTTGGAAGGTGGGTGGGGGATTACTGAAGCTTTCTTT
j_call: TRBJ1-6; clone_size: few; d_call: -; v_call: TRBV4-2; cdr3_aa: CASRKLGQGDGALHF; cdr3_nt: TGTGCCAGCAGGAAGCTAGGACAAGGGGACGGGGCCCTCCACTTT
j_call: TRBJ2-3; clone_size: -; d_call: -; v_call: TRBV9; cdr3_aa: CASSVAGLLTDTQYF; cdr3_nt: TGTGCCAGCAGCGTAGCTGGACTGCTCACAGATACGCAGTATTTT
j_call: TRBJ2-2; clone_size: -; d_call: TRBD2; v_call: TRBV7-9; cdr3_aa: CAIQGGTGTTSGEEHRNTGELFF; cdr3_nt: TGTGCCATCCAGGGGGGGACAGGCACGACTAGCGGGGAAGAGCATCGAAACACCGGGGAGCTGTTTTTT
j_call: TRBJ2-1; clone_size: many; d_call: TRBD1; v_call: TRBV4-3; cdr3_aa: CASSQDGGQGKQFF; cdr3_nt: TGCGCCAGCAGCCAAGATGGGGGACAGGGAAAGCAGTTCTTC
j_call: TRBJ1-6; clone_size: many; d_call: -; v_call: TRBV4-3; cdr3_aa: CASSQDRNNSPLHF; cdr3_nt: TGCGCCAGCAGCCAGGACAGAAATAATTCACCCCTCCACTTT
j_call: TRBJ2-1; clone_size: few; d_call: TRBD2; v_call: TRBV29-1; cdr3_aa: CSVVGLAGPQGTYNEQFF; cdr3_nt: TGCAGCGTTGTCGGACTAGCGGGGCCCCAGGGGACCTACAATGAGCAGTTCTTC
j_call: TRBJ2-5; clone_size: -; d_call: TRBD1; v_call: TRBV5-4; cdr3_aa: CASSSWTGVGQETQYF; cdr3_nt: TGTGCCAGCAGCTCCTGGACAGGGGTAGGGCAAGAGACCCAGTACTTC
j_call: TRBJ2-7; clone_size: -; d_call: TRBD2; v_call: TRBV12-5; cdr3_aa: CASGVGLGPRNEQYF; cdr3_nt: TGTGCTAGTGGTGTCGGACTAGGGCCAAGGAACGAGCAGTACTTC
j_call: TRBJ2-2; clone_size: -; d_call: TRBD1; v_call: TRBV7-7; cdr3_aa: CASSVDRGTGELFF; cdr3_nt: TGTGCTAGCAGCGTGGACAGGGGGACCGGGGAGCTGTTTTTT
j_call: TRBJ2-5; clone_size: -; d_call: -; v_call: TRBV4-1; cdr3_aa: CATSQVVGETQYF; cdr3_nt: TGCGCCACCTCTCAGGTGGTTGGAGAGACCCAGTACTTC
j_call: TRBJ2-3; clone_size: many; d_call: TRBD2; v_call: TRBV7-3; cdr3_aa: CASSPLAGKSTDTQYF; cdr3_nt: TGTGCCAGCAGCCCACTAGCGGGGAAGAGCACAGATACGCAGTATTTT
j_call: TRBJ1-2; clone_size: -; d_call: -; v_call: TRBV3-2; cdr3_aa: CASSQPYRGRGNYGYTF; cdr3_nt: TGTGCCAGCAGCCAACCCTACCGGGGGCGAGGGAACTATGGCTACACCTTC
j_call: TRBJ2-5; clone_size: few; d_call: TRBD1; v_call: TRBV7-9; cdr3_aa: CASIGDRGLFKETQYF; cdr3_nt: TGTGCCAGCATCGGGGACAGGGGGCTCTTTAAAGAGACCCAGTACTTC
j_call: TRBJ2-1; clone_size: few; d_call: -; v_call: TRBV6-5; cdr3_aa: CASSWGGPVNEQFF; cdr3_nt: TGTGCCAGCAGTTGGGGTGGACCGGTCAATGAGCAGTTCTTC